These T cell receptor beta chains were read from a single sample in a study of immune evolution from preneoplasia to lung adenocarcinoma. TCRdb keeps only in-frame clones here, not all; method: immunoSEQ multiplex PCR. The profile shows 6,000 to 7,500 clones, around four fifths of them singletons. Sequenced input: FFPE minimally invasive lung adenocarcinoma tissue. These receptors all come from a person aged 50 or older with lung adenocarcinoma. The conserved cysteine and the conserved F or W are not part of the CDR3 here. A D gene is named only where the DNA matches it firmly.

v_gene: TRBV2; len: 11; d_gene: NA; j_gene: TRBJ2-1; CDR3aa: ASIGDRYNEQF
v_gene: TRBV5-6; len: 12; d_gene: TRBD1; j_gene: TRBJ2-7; CDR3aa: ASSPIRDSPTQY
v_gene: TRBV30; len: 10; d_gene: TRBD1; j_gene: TRBJ1-6; CDR3aa: AGQGANSPLH
v_gene: TRBV18; len: 12; d_gene: NA; j_gene: TRBJ2-5; CDR3aa: ASSPTRDPETQY
v_gene: TRBV5-1; len: 14; d_gene: TRBD1; j_gene: TRBJ1-2; CDR3aa: ASSSQPGQGAGGYT
v_gene: TRBV7-9; len: 15; d_gene: NA; j_gene: TRBJ1-1; CDR3aa: ASSLGLGGPGGTEAF
v_gene: TRBV7-3; len: 18; d_gene: NA; j_gene: TRBJ1-1; CDR3aa: ASSLRSSRSARAMNTEAF
v_gene: TRBV11-2; len: 13; d_gene: TRBD1; j_gene: TRBJ1-3; CDR3aa: ASSRDRATGNTIY
v_gene: TRBV6-5; len: 10; d_gene: NA; j_gene: TRBJ2-3; CDR3aa: ASSYSAGTQY
v_gene: TRBV28; len: 11; d_gene: NA; j_gene: TRBJ1-1; CDR3aa: ASSRTGNTEAF
v_gene: TRBV10-1; len: 11; d_gene: NA; j_gene: TRBJ2-2; CDR3aa: ASSEDPTGELF
v_gene: TRBV5-1; len: 12; d_gene: NA; j_gene: TRBJ1-6; CDR3aa: ASSASSYNSPLH
v_gene: TRBV7-9; len: 10; d_gene: NA; j_gene: TRBJ2-7; CDR3aa: ASSPDLYEQY
v_gene: TRBV28; len: 10; d_gene: TRBD1; j_gene: TRBJ1-2; CDR3aa: AARGTDYGYT
v_gene: TRBV2; len: 15; d_gene: NA; j_gene: TRBJ2-1; CDR3aa: ASSESGSIGVYNEQF
v_gene: TRBV6-6; len: 13; d_gene: TRBD1; j_gene: TRBJ2-3; CDR3aa: ASSQTGGRTDTQY
v_gene: TRBV7-6; len: 11; d_gene: TRBD2; j_gene: TRBJ2-5; CDR3aa: ASSSVAGETQY
v_gene: TRBV5-6; len: 13; d_gene: NA; j_gene: TRBJ1-5; CDR3aa: ASSDLRTPNQPQH
v_gene: TRBV5-4; len: 13; d_gene: NA; j_gene: TRBJ2-7; CDR3aa: ASSLAGAQSDEQY
v_gene: TRBV11-2; len: 14; d_gene: NA; j_gene: TRBJ1-5; CDR3aa: ASSLEAGSGRQPQH
v_gene: TRBV15; len: 16; d_gene: TRBD2; j_gene: TRBJ2-4; CDR3aa: ATSRGDAGEVAKNIQY
v_gene: TRBV7-8; len: 13; d_gene: NA; j_gene: TRBJ1-1; CDR3aa: ASSLEEVENTEAF
v_gene: TRBV27; len: 16; d_gene: TRBD1; j_gene: TRBJ2-1; CDR3aa: ASSTGTGDLRSYNEQF